This TCR beta chain is from a study of T-cell memory formation after mild COVID-19. Across the whole study: TCR clusters showed largely donor specificity.

5'RACE with constant-segment primers yielded barcoded, UMI-tagged TCR alpha and TCR beta cDNA libraries. Each CDR3 protein is one row after TCRdb ran MiXCR on the 5' RACE reads. This table has about 410,000 distinct CDR3 sequences, 18% appearing once. The CDR3 loop spans 15 amino acids. From germline, CDR1 is MGHDK and CDR2 SYGVNS. V lost 1 base to trimming and J lost 3 bases, with 9 bases between them. Sequencing input: PBMCs or a T cell subset sorted from them (not recorded which). This clonotype was sampled from a man younger than 30 who had mild COVID-19 (a few samples of this study predate the infection). Cell type and time point are not known. The rearrangement uses TRBV25-1 and TRBJ1-4; the D is unclear. The CDR3 nucleotides read TGTGCCAGCAGTGAATTAGACGGCCCTAATGAAAAACTGTTTTTT. Amino acids: CASSELDGPNEKLFF.